This T cell receptor beta chain comes out of a study of early T cells in non-severe SARS-CoV-2 infection. There are 15 residues in the CDR3. CDR1 MNHEY and CDR2 SVGAGI come from the germline V gene. The V gene end was trimmed by 2 bases and the J gene end by 10 bases; junction bases not matched to a gene: 8. TCRdb reprocessed the 5' RACE reads via MiXCR and lists one record per CDR3 protein. The repertoire holds tens of thousands of distinct CDR3 sequences, around 6.3% seen once, with 5% to 6.5% in the top ten. The sample was whole blood. This chain joins TRBV6-5 and TRBJ1-6; TRBD1 agrees at 7 bases. The source is an adult who was a healthcare worker with PCR-confirmed SARS-CoV-2 infection or an uninfected control (not recorded which). CDR3 DNA: TGTGCCAGCAGTTACGGCCACAGGGGAACCTCACCCCTCCACTTT. Translating it yields CASSYGHRGTSPLHF.